This TCR beta chain appears in the sequencing data of a study of blood T cells in healthy people across ages. Study results and caveats: Using unsorted PBMCs precluded a conclusive naive versus antigen-experienced comparison.

V was trimmed by 8 bases and J by 1 base, leaving 13 bases between them. CDR1 is SGHRS and CDR2 is YFSETQ in the germline V gene. This CDR3 has 14 amino acids. As concerns this clonotype: Its matching antigen is unknown.

Using a J-beta primer mix together with a sample-barcoded 5' primer, a second PCR was run for roughly 6 to 12 cycles. TCRdb reprocessed the 5' RACE reads via MiXCR and lists one record per CDR3 protein. This table has around 1.7 million distinct CDR3 sequences, 28% appearing once. The TCR was taken from a woman younger than 45 in good health. Sequencing was performed on blood. The chain has TRBV5-1 and TRBJ2-1, with D tentatively TRBD2 (6 bases). CDR3 residues: CASLRDSSYNEQFF. The DNA of the CDR3 is TGCGCCAGTCTAAGGGACTCTTCCTACAATGAGCAGTTCTTC.